Listed here are 31 T cell receptor beta chains from one sample, sequenced in a study of blood T cell repertoires in COVID-19. Assay: immunoSEQ multiplex PCR; the TCRdb copy retains only in-frame clones and omits some. The sample includes approximately 250,000 clones, 86% of them seen just once. The source material was peripheral blood. The receptor set was obtained from a woman over 75 with COVID-19, enrolled during active disease.

V gene TRBV28 combines with J gene TRBJ2-3, with a weak D call TRBD2 (5 bases). V was cut by 8 bases and J by 1 base, with 16 bases left in between. CDR1 MDHEN and CDR2 SYDVKM come from the germline V gene. This CDR3 spans 15 amino acids. The CDR3 DNA reads TGTGCCAGCCCTCCTCTAGCCACTGGCACAGATACGCAGTATTTT. It translates to CASPPLATGTDTQYF.

The chain couples TRBV5-1 to TRBJ1-1; D not resolved. The CDR3 runs to 14 residues. Trimming removed 2 bases at V and 4 bases at J, with 12 bases between. CDR1 and CDR2 (germline): SGHRS, YFSETQ. Here the CDR3 reads CASSFGRGTTEAFF. CDR3 in DNA: TGCGCCAGCAGCTTTGGGCGGGGAACCACTGAAGCTTTCTTT.

A single count supports this clone. V and J are TRBV5-1 and TRBJ1-2; unclear D gene. The CDR3 loop spans 14 amino acids. Trimming pared 4 bases from V and 1 base from J, leaving 11 bases between. The germline gives CDR1 SGHRS, CDR2 YFSETQ. The CDR3 spells CASSPGEVNYGYTF. The CDR3 DNA reads TGCGCCAGCAGCCCCGGGGAGGTTAACTATGGCTACACCTTC.

The chain uses TRBV28 and TRBJ1-3; TRBD1 might be the D (5 bases). Germline CDR1 is MDHEN and CDR2 is SYDVKM. The CDR3 loop spans 16 amino acids. Trimming cost V 5 bases and J 0 bases, with 14 bases left between them. The CDR3: CASSRGWGSSGNTIYF. The CDR3, as DNA: TGTGCCAGCAGTCGGGGGTGGGGGAGCTCTGGAAACACCATATATTTT.

This clone is a singleton in its sample. This chain joins TRBV3-1 (or the pseudogene TRBV3-2) and TRBJ1-1; D unresolved. V lost 0 bases and J lost 5, with 13 bases in between. Germline CDR1 and CDR2: LGHDT and YNNKEL (reference sequence). The CDR3 has 15 residues. This CDR3 reads CASSQEEYEGTEAFF. The CDR3 DNA is TGTGCCAGCAGCCAAGAAGAATACGAGGGTACTGAAGCTTTCTTT.

This clone was seen only once. V gene TRBV19 combines with J gene TRBJ1-5; 8 bases fit TRBD1. Germline-derived CDR1 and CDR2 are LNHDA and SQIVND (reference sequence). The ends lost 2 bases at V and 1 base at J; junction bases unmatched: 10. This CDR3 is built from 18 residues. The chain's CDR3 is CASSIRAQGAFSNQPQHF. The CDR3 nucleotides are TGTGCCAGTAGTATACGGGCGCAGGGGGCCTTCAGCAATCAGCCCCAGCATTTT.

This chain connects TRBV5-6 to TRBJ1-3; D is undetermined. The CDR3 is made up of 12 amino acids. Germline CDR1 reads SGHDT; CDR2 reads YYEEEE. V was shortened by 4 bases and J by 4 bases, with 6 bases between the two germline ends. DNA for the CDR3: TGTGCCAGCAGCCGGGGAGGAAACACCATATATTTT. Its protein product is CASSRGGNTIYF.

The chain combines TRBV18 with TRBJ1-2; D is uncertain. Germline lookup yields CDR1 KGHSH and CDR2 LQKENI. The CDR3 sequence is 14 residues long. Between the trimmed V and J ends, which lost 2 bases and 4 bases, there was a span of 11 bases. CDR3 loop: CASSPVSLTYGYTF. As DNA, the CDR3 is TGTGCCAGCTCACCAGTAAGCCTAACCTATGGCTACACCTTC.

The chain couples TRBV6-5 to TRBJ2-5; no reliable D call. The germline V gene encodes CDR1 MNHEY and CDR2 SVGAGI. The germline V and J ends were trimmed by 7 bases and 5 bases, with 14 bases remaining between them. The CDR3 runs 13 residues. CDR3 loop: CASTRRPGETQYF. The CDR3, as DNA: TGTGCCAGCACACGACGACCCGGGGAGACCCAGTACTTC.

The chain is built from TRBV5-4 and TRBJ2-3; TRBD2 agrees at 16 bases. This CDR3 region has 17 residues. The ends lost 4 bases at V and 2 bases at J; junction bases unmatched: 4. Germline CDR1 is SGHNT and CDR2 is YYREEE (reference sequence). The CDR3 spells CASSTGLAGGTTDTQYF. CDR3 sequence (DNA): TGTGCCAGCAGCACGGGACTAGCGGGGGGGACCACAGATACGCAGTATTTT.

The V and J genes are TRBV29-1 and TRBJ2-2; D is possibly TRBD2 (5 bases). Trimming left V 0 bases short and J 5 bases short, with 10 bases between. Looked up from germline, CDR1 is SQVTM and CDR2 is ANQGSEA. This CDR3 contains 14 residues. This CDR3 is CSVEDVRETGELFF. CDR3 coding DNA: TGCAGCGTTGAAGACGTCCGGGAAACCGGGGAGCTGTTTTTT.

The chain uses TRBV29-1 and TRBJ1-1; D not certain. V lost 6 bases, J lost 4 bases, and 15 bases lay in between. Germline CDR1 is SQVTM and CDR2 is ANQGSEA. The CDR3 is 13 residues long. CDR3 in amino acids: CSVAPQLGTEAFF. The DNA of the CDR3 is TGCAGCGTCGCCCCACAGCTGGGCACTGAAGCTTTCTTT.

The chain is built from TRBV3-1 (or the pseudogene TRBV3-2) and TRBJ1-1; maybe TRBD1 (6 bases). Per the germline V gene, CDR1 is LGHDT and CDR2 is YNNKEL (reference sequence). CDR3 length equals 15 residues. The V and J ends lost 6 bases and 4 bases respectively, with 18 bases between them. CDR3 sequence reads: CASRPGGGGGTEAFF. The CDR3 coding sequence is TGTGCCAGCAGGCCCGGTGGGGGCGGGGGCACTGAAGCTTTCTTT.

With regard to this clone: Additional DNA sequences in this sample encode the identical CDR3. The genes are TRBV19 and TRBJ1-1; 8 bases align to TRBD1. The germline V gene has CDR1 LNHDA and CDR2 SQIVND (reference sequence). V was pared by 4 bases and J by 1 base, with 2 bases of the junction left unmatched. The CDR3 consists of 14 residues. The CDR3 here is CASSSGQGNTEAFF. The CDR3 DNA reads TGTGCCAGTAGTAGCGGACAGGGGAACACTGAAGCTTTCTTT.

V is TRBV10-3 and J is TRBJ1-3; perhaps TRBD1 as D (6 bases). V was trimmed by 11 bases and J by 7 bases, leaving 21 bases between them. Per the germline V gene, CDR1 is ENHRY and CDR2 is SYGVKD. The CDR3 sequence is 14 residues long. CDR3 sequence: CASTTAIQGNTIYF. DNA of the CDR3: TGTGCCTCTACGACAGCCATTCAGGGGAACACCATATATTTT.

The chain uses TRBV7-2 and TRBJ1-2; unclear D gene. With 1 base removed from V and 0 bases from J, the gap between germline ends came to 9 bases. CDR1 and CDR2 (germline): SGHTA, FQGNSA. The CDR3 extends over 15 amino acids. As DNA, the CDR3 is TGTGCCAGCAGCTTAGTGGTACAGACTAACTATGGCTACACCTTC. Residues: CASSLVVQTNYGYTF.

The count of this clone is one. The J gene is TRBJ1-4, the V gene TRBV2; D possibly corresponds to TRBD1 (5 bases). The germline V gene encodes CDR1 SNHLY and CDR2 FYNNEI. V dropped 5 bases and J dropped 2 bases, with 6 bases sitting between them. The CDR3 contains 13 residues. For the CDR3, the DNA is TGTGCCAGCAGTCGGGGGACTAATGAAAAACTGTTTTTT. Translated: CASSRGTNEKLFF.

The chain recombines TRBV19 with TRBJ1-5, with a tentative D call TRBD1 (5 bases). V was trimmed by 9 bases and J by 7 bases, leaving 19 bases between them. The germline V gene encodes CDR1 LNHDA and CDR2 SQIVND (reference sequence). The CDR3 runs 14 residues. CDR3 region: CASSGRGGQQPQHF. In DNA form, the CDR3 reads TGTGCCAGCAGTGGAAGGGGAGGTCAACAGCCCCAGCATTTT.

The chain employs TRBV19 and TRBJ1-4, with 8 bases identical to TRBD1. The CDR3 loop spans 15 amino acids. The V segment lost 6 bases and the J segment 7 bases; nucleotides outside the gene matches: 10. Germline V gives CDR1 LNHDA, CDR2 SQIVND (reference sequence). The CDR3 bases are TGTGCCAGTAGGGCCTCAGGGGGCGCGGGTGAAAAACTGTTTTTT. Translation gives CASRASGGAGEKLFF.

The chain links TRBV30 to TRBJ2-2; 7 positions agree with TRBD2. Per the germline V gene, CDR1 is GTSNPN and CDR2 is SVGIG (reference sequence). Trimming cost V 4 bases and J 0 bases; bases outside gene matches: 8. This CDR3 is 16 amino acids long. The CDR3 DNA reads as TGTGCCTGGAAGGGAGCGGGGTTGACGAACACCGGGGAGCTGTTTTTT. Protein sequence: CAWKGAGLTNTGELFF.

The chain has TRBV3-1 (or the pseudogene TRBV3-2) and TRBJ1-1; 9 bases match TRBD1. The CDR3 is made up of 14 amino acids. Germline CDR1 LGHDT, CDR2 YNNKEL (reference sequence). V was clipped by 4 bases and J by 2 bases; unmatched bases: 2. CDR3: CASSRQGGNTEAFF. The CDR3 DNA is TGTGCCAGCAGCCGACAGGGGGGTAACACTGAAGCTTTCTTT.

With respect to this clone: Different DNA sequences within this sample yield the same CDR3. The V and J genes are TRBV6-1 and TRBJ2-7; D uncertain. Germline V CDR1 and CDR2: MNHNS, SASEGT. This CDR3 region has 12 residues. V shed 3 bases and J shed 6 bases, with 9 bases lying between them. In nucleotides, the CDR3 is TGTGCCAGCAGTGATAGTCCGTTCGAGCAGTACTTC. Translating gives CASSDSPFEQYF.

On this clone: The same CDR3 arises from other DNA sequences in this sample as well. The chain links TRBV30 to TRBJ1-5, with a tentative D call TRBD1 (6 bases). The CDR3 has 15 residues. Germline CDR1 and CDR2: GTSNPN and SVGIG (reference sequence). V gave up 3 bases and J gave up 2 bases, with 14 bases separating them. CDR3 in DNA: TGTGCCTGGAGCGTAGGGGGGGCAGGCAATCAGCCCCAGCATTTT. Translation gives CAWSVGGAGNQPQHF.

The rearrangement joins TRBV5-1 to TRBJ1-1; TRBD1 is a possible D gene (5 bases). Between the trimmed V and J ends, which lost 0 bases and 4 bases, there was a span of 7 bases. Germline assignment: CDR1 SGHRS and CDR2 YFSETQ. The CDR3 totals 13 residues. Here the CDR3 DNA reads TGCGCCAGCAGCTTGGTTAGGGGCACTGAAGCTTTCTTT. Protein sequence: CASSLVRGTEAFF.

The CDR3 region is CASTAQGLSNEKLFF. The CDR3 DNA reads as TGTGCCAGTACCGCTCAGGGTCTGTCTAATGAAAAACTGTTTTTT. This chain uses TRBV19 with TRBJ1-4; D may be TRBD1 (5 bases). Germline V lookup: CDR1 LNHDA, CDR2 SQIVND (reference sequence). V dropped 7 bases and J dropped 3 bases, with 15 bases sitting between them. The CDR3 is 15 residues long. The full variable domain, rest sourced from reference TRBV19 and TRBJ1-4, is DGGITQSPKYLFRKEGQNVTLSCEQNLNHDAMYWYRQDPGQGLRLIYYSQIVNDFQKGDIAEGYSVSREKKESFPLTVTSAQKNPTAFYLCASTAQGLSNEKLFFGSGTQLSVL.

This chain joins TRBV4-2 and TRBJ1-5; D may be TRBD1 (6 bases). V lost 4 bases and J 4 bases, leaving 14 bases between the germline ends. CDR3 length: 15 amino acids. From germline, CDR1 is LGHNA and CDR2 YNFKEQ. CDR3 sequence: CASSPKTDRNQPQHF. In DNA form, the CDR3 reads TGTGCCAGCAGCCCGAAGACCGACAGGAATCAGCCCCAGCATTTT.

The chain has TRBV6-5 and TRBJ1-5, with 7 bases matching TRBD1. The length of the CDR3 is 15 residues. The V segment lost 2 bases and the J segment 4 bases; nucleotides outside the gene matches: 5. CDR1 is MNHEY and CDR2 is SVGAGI in the germline V gene. CDR3 DNA: TGTGCCAGCAGTTACAGAGGACAGGCGAATCAGCCCCAGCATTTT. This sequence encodes CASSYRGQANQPQHF.

This clone was seen just once. CDR3 sequence reads: CASSPRSEQFF. CDR3 nucleotide sequence: TGTGCCAGCAGCCCCAGGTCTGAGCAGTTCTTC. The chain recombines TRBV12-3 or TRBV12-4 with TRBJ2-1; no definite D call. V lost 6 bases to trimming and J lost 9 bases, with 9 bases between them. The CDR3 consists of 11 residues.

The chain links TRBV3-1 (or the pseudogene TRBV3-2) to TRBJ1-1; D not certain. This CDR3 is built from 14 residues. Germline assignment: CDR1 LGHDT and CDR2 YNNKEL (reference sequence). Trimming took off 3 bases at V and 4 bases at J, with 12 bases between the two ends. As DNA, the CDR3 is TGTGCCAGCAGCCACCCGGGGAAAGGCACTGAAGCTTTCTTT. Translated, it gives CASSHPGKGTEAFF.

The chain has TRBV6-5 and TRBJ1-4; TRBD1 might be the D (6 bases). The CDR3 totals 16 residues. Germline V CDR1 and CDR2: MNHEY, SVGAGI. Trimming removed 2 bases from V and 7 bases from J, with 17 bases in between. CDR3 bases: TGTGCCAGCAGTTACAACAGGGACCGCGTCCGTGAAAAACTGTTTTTT. Translated: CASSYNRDRVREKLFF.

The gene calls are TRBV19 and TRBJ1-5; D unclear. The CDR3 is 14 amino acids. Germline V gene sequence: CDR1 LNHDA, CDR2 SQIVND (reference sequence). V shed 9 bases and J shed 2 bases, with 14 bases lying between them. CDR3 residues: CASKTMYGNQPQHF. The CDR3, as DNA: TGTGCCAGCAAGACAATGTATGGCAATCAGCCCCAGCATTTT.